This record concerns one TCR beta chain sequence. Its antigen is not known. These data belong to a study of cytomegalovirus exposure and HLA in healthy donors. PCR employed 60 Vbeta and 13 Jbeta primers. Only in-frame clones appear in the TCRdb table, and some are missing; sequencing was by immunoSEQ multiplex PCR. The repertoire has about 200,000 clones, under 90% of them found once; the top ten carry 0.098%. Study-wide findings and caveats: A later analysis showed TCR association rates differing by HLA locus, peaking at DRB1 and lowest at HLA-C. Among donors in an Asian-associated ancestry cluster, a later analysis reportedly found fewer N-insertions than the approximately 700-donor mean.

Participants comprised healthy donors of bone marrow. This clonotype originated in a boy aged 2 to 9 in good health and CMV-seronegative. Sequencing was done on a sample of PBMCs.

CDR3 residues: CASSMWTGYAGNTIYF. CDR3 sequence (DNA): TGTGCCAGTAGTATGTGGACAGGGTATGCTGGAAACACCATATATTTT. V and J are TRBV19 and TRBJ1-3; 8 nucleotides match TRBD1. J lost 2 bases, V lost 3 bases, and 6 bases had no gene match. The CDR3 has 16 residues. Looked up from germline, CDR1 is LNHDA and CDR2 is SQIVND (reference sequence).